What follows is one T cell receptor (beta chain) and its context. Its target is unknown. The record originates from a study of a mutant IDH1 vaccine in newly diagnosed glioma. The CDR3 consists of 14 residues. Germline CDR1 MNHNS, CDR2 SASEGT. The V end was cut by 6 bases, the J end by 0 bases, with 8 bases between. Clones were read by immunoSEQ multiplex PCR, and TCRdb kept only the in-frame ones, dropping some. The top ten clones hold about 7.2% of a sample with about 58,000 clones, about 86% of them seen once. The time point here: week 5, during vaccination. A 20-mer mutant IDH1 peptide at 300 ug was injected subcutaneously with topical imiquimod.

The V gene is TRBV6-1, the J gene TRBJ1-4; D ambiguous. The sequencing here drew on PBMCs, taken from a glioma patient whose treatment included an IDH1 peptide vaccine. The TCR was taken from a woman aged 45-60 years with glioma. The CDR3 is CASSDTTTNEKLFF. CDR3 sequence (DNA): TGTGCCAGCAGCGATACCACAACTAATGAAAAACTGTTTTTT.